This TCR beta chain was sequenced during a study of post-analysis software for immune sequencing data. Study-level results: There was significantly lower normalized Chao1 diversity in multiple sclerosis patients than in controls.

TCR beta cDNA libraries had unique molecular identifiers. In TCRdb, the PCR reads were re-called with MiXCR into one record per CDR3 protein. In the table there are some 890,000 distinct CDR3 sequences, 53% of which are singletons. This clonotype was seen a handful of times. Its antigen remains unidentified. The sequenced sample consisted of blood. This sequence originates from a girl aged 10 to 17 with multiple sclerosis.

The CDR3 DNA follows: TGCAGCGGCACTCGGGACAGGGGCTCCTACGAGCAGTACTTC. Translating it yields CSGTRDRGSYEQYF. This rearrangement joins TRBV29-1 to TRBJ2-7; 10 bases map to TRBD1. Germline values: CDR1 SQVTM, CDR2 ANQGSEA. The CDR3 has 14 amino acids. The junction had 6 bases not matched to a gene; V was cut back by 7 bases and J by 0 bases.